This entry lists 27 T cell receptor beta chains sequenced from one sample in a study of Graves' ophthalmopathy and Graves' hyperthyroidism (dated by TCRdb to about 2018). Sequenced using an Illumina HiSeq 2000. TCR beta CDR3 regions were amplified from RNA transcripts for repertoire sequencing. The first round of RT-PCR was done with HTBI primers and the Qiagen OneStep RT-PCR kit, and was followed by a second round of multiplex PCR, then size selection and purification. The public sequencing data were trimmed at Q25 with fastp and processed into clonotypes with MiXCR by TCRdb, which kept only in-frame beta chains. CDR3 protein sequences are deduplicated, and each keeps its most common genes and DNA. Recorded for this sample are around 470,000 distinct CDR3 sequences; approximately 15% of them occurred a single time. Clones ranked in the top ten supply approximately 9.8% of the sample. The sequencing input was blood. The receptors were gathered from a woman in her thirties with Graves' ophthalmopathy. Donor details come from another sample of the same person, matched by shared clones.

At least ten counts were recorded for this clonotype. The chain combines TRBV15 with TRBJ1-3; no definite D call. The V end lost 0 bases, the J end lost 9 bases, and 15 bases lay between the germline ends. The CDR3 runs 15 residues. Germline CDR1 LNHNV, CDR2 YYDKDF (reference sequence). DNA for the CDR3: TGTGCCACCAGCAGAGATACCGGGTCTTGGGGCACCATATATTTT. Translating gives CATSRDTGSWGTIYF.

This clonotype was counted at least ten times. The chain joins TRBV28 to TRBJ2-7, with TRBD2 as a possible D gene (5 bases). CDR1 is MDHEN and CDR2 is SYDVKM in the germline V gene. The V end lost 4 bases, the J end lost 1 base, and 8 bases lay between the germline ends. The CDR3 sequence is 13 residues long. This chain's CDR3 is CASSYGESYEQYF. In nucleotides, the CDR3 is TGTGCCAGCAGTTACGGGGAATCCTACGAGCAGTACTTC. Based on the CDR3 plus reference TRBV28 and TRBJ2-7, the full variable domain is DVKVTQSSRYLVKRTGEKVFLECVQDMDHENMFWYRQDPGLGLRLIYFSYDVKMKEKGDIPEGYSVSREKKERFSLILESASTNQTSMYLCASSYGESYEQYFGPGTRLTVT.

This chain links TRBV18 with TRBJ2-5; D is uncertain. CDR3 length equals 14 residues. CDR1 and CDR2 (germline): KGHSH, LQKENI. The V and J ends lost 5 bases and 1 base respectively, with 11 bases between them. Here the CDR3 reads CASSKGGVQETQYF. CDR3 nucleotide sequence: TGTGCCAGCTCAAAGGGCGGAGTCCAAGAGACCCAGTACTTC.

Concerning this clonotype itself: A read error is possible here, since a much larger clone lies one base away. The chain recombines TRBV11-1 with TRBJ1-1, with D possibly being TRBD1 (6 bases). Germline values: CDR1 SGHAT, CDR2 FQDESV (reference sequence). This CDR3 spans 16 amino acids. CDR3 bases: TGTGCCAGCAGCTTAGCACAGGGCTATGGCGGCACTGAAGCTTGCTTT. Encoded protein: CASSLAQGYGGTEACF.

This clonotype was seen ten or more times. This chain connects TRBV12-3 or TRBV12-4 to TRBJ2-5, with 9 bases lining up with TRBD2. The CDR3 consists of 18 residues. Trimming at V came to 6 bases and at J to 5 bases, leaving 19 bases not matched to a gene. The CDR3 region has the DNA TGTGCCAGCAGCTTGGTCTCCCTTTTAGCGGGAGAGAGTGAGACCCAGTACTTC. Its translation: CASSLVSLLAGESETQYF.

This clonotype was recorded many times. The chain is built from TRBV19 and TRBJ1-5; D remains unclear. CDR3 size: 15 residues. Between the trimmed V and J ends, which lost 6 bases and 1 base, there was a span of 13 bases. From germline, CDR1 is LNHDA and CDR2 SQIVND (reference sequence). This CDR3 reads CASRIGVLSNQPQHF. CDR3 sequence (DNA): TGTGCCAGTAGAATCGGGGTTTTGAGCAATCAGCCCCAGCATTTT.

This clonotype was seen at least ten times. V is TRBV11-2 and J is TRBJ1-1; D perhaps matches TRBD1 (6 bases). V was pared by 7 bases and J by 0 bases, with 15 bases between. This CDR3 is built from 15 residues. Germline V gene data show CDR1 as SGHAT and CDR2 as FQNNGV. Here the CDR3 DNA reads TGTGCCAGCAAGACAGGAACAGTCTTGAACACTGAAGCTTTCTTT. Protein sequence: CASKTGTVLNTEAFF.

This clonotype was counted many times. The chain combines TRBV2 with TRBJ1-5, with 8 bases matching TRBD1. The CDR3 totals 15 residues. J lost 2 bases, V lost 3 bases, and 3 bases had no gene match. Germline CDR1 SNHLY, CDR2 FYNNEI. The DNA for the CDR3 is TGTGCCAGCAGTGACAGGGGGCTTGGCAATCAGCCCCAGCATTTT. It translates to CASSDRGLGNQPQHF.

There are many counts of this clonotype. The V call is TRBV9, the J call TRBJ2-5, with 12 bases aligning to TRBD2. Trimming cost V 0 bases and J 13 bases; bases outside gene matches: 7. Germline values: CDR1 SGDLS, CDR2 YYNGEE. The length of the CDR3 is 14 residues. Here the CDR3 reads CASSVGTSGDAPYF. CDR3 nucleotides: TGTGCCAGCAGCGTAGGGACTAGCGGGGACGCCCCGTACTTC.

This clonotype was recorded only once. The rearrangement joins TRBV12-3 or TRBV12-4 to TRBJ2-7; the D gene is possibly TRBD1 (6 bases). The V end lost 2 bases, the J end lost 2 bases, and 19 bases lay between the germline ends. This CDR3 is 17 amino acids long. DNA of the CDR3: TGTGCCAGCAGTTTAAGCAGGTACAGGGCTTATACCTACGAGCAGTACGTC. It specifies CASSLSRYRAYTYEQYV.

This chain uses TRBV27 with TRBJ1-6; D is uncertain. The ends were cut back, 6 bases at V and 6 bases at J, with 12 bases in the middle. The CDR3 has 14 amino acids. The V gene's germline CDR1 is MNHEY and CDR2 SMNVEV (reference sequence). CDR3 DNA sequence: TGTGCCAGCAGCCACCTGGACGGTAATTCACCCCTCCACTTT. Protein: CASSHLDGNSPLHF.

With regard to this clonotype: A junction boundary mismatches the germline segment, possibly from a read error. The genes are TRBV27 and TRBJ2-5, with D possibly being TRBD2 (6 bases). This CDR3 comprises 14 residues. Germline V gives CDR1 MNHEY, CDR2 SMNVEV (reference sequence). CDR3 residues: CATSEPLAQETQYF. The CDR3, as DNA: TGTGCCACCAGTGAGCCTCTAGCGCAAGAGACCCAGTACTTC.

This clonotype was seen ten or more times. The gene calls are TRBV6-5 and TRBJ2-5; 12 bases are a match to TRBD2. Losses at the gene ends were 0 bases for V and 5 bases for J; bases not matched to a gene: 4. The V gene's germline CDR1 is MNHEY and CDR2 SVGAGI. The CDR3 loop spans 16 amino acids. CDR3 amino acids: CASSYSASGGGETQYF. The DNA of the CDR3 is TGTGCCAGCAGTTACTCGGCTAGCGGGGGGGGCGAGACCCAGTACTTC.

This clonotype was recorded at least ten times. The chain carries TRBV9 and TRBJ1-1; 10 bases are a match to TRBD1. The CDR3 has 16 amino acids. The germline V gene encodes CDR1 SGDLS and CDR2 YYNGEE. The junction had 8 bases not matched to a gene; V was cut back by 1 base and J by 5 bases. This chain's CDR3 is CASSVLTGGGETEAFF. For the CDR3, the DNA is TGTGCCAGCAGCGTACTGACAGGGGGCGGGGAGACTGAAGCTTTCTTT.

This clonotype has a count of ten or more. The rearrangement joins TRBV7-2 to TRBJ2-5, with D possibly TRBD2 on 6 matching bases. The CDR3 spans 12 residues. CDR1 is SGHTA, CDR2 FQGNSA, per germline. Deletions cut 5 bases from V and 6 bases from J, with 10 bases between. The CDR3 loop is CASSHGGKTQYF. CDR3 in DNA: TGTGCCAGCAGCCATGGGGGGAAGACCCAGTACTTC.

The chain employs TRBV5-1 and TRBJ2-7; 7 bases are a match to TRBD2. Germline V gene lookup returns CDR1 SGHRS and CDR2 YFSETQ. Trimming at V came to 4 bases and at J to 5 bases, leaving 12 bases not matched to a gene. This CDR3 spans 15 amino acids. As DNA, the CDR3 is TGCGCCAGCAGCCTCACTGGGAGGGCCGAGCACGAGCAGTACTTC. Translated: CASSLTGRAEHEQYF. The complete variable domain, with remaining parts taken from reference TRBV5-1 and TRBJ2-7, reads KAGVTQTPRYLIKTRGQQVTLSCSPISGHRSVSWYQQTPGQGLQFLFEYFSETQRNKGNFPGRFSGRQFSNSRSEMNVSTLELGDSALYLCASSLTGRAEHEQYFGPGTRLTVT.

In its sample, this clonotype was seen many times. The gene calls are TRBV6-1 and TRBJ1-3, with TRBD1 identical over 8 bases. The CDR3 is 15 amino acids. Germline CDR1 MNHNS, CDR2 SASEGT. V lost 4 bases, J lost 1 base, and 3 bases stayed unmatched. CDR3 sequence: CASSGTGLSGNTIYF. CDR3 DNA: TGTGCCAGCAGTGGGACAGGGCTATCTGGAAACACCATATATTTT.

The V and J genes are TRBV27 and TRBJ1-1; D is undetermined. V lost 5 bases, J lost 4 bases, and 14 bases lay in between. The germline CDR1 and CDR2 sequences are MNHEY and SMNVEV (reference sequence). The CDR3 spans 14 residues. CDR3: CASSPQLVTTEAFF. CDR3 nucleotides: TGTGCCAGCAGTCCCCAGTTGGTGACCACTGAAGCTTTCTTT.

The gene calls are TRBV2 and TRBJ2-2; the match to TRBD2 covers 10 bases. V dropped 4 bases and J dropped 6; count of bases not matched to a gene: 14. In germline, CDR1 is SNHLY, CDR2 FYNNEI. The CDR3 spans 18 residues. In nucleotides, the CDR3 is TGTGCCAGCAGTGGACCTATCCCTAGCGGGGGCCGGCCCGGGGAGCTGTTTTTT. Its translation is CASSGPIPSGGRPGELFF. Full variable domain (outside the CDR3, taken from reference TRBV2 and TRBJ2-2): EPEVTQTPSHQVTQMGQEVILRCVPISNHLYFYWYRQILGQKVEFLVSFYNNEISEKSEIFDDQFSVERPDGSNFTLKIRSTKLEDSAMYFCASSGPIPSGGRPGELFFGEGSRLTVL.

Of note for this clonotype: A much bigger clone sits one base away, suggesting this may be a read error. The V gene is TRBV20-1, the J gene TRBJ1-1; no definite D call. Germline assignment: CDR1 DFQATT and CDR2 SNEGSKA (reference sequence). The CDR3 is 12 amino acids. CDR3 sequence reads: CCARYPSTEAFF. For the CDR3, the DNA is TGCTGTGCTAGGTACCCGAGCACTGAAGCTTTCTTT.

This clonotype was seen repeatedly, ten times or more. The V gene is TRBV4-1, the J gene TRBJ1-1; TRBD1 aligns across 8 bases. Looked up from germline, CDR1 is MGHRA and CDR2 is YSYEKL. J gave up 7 bases and V 4 bases, and 5 bases lay outside the gene matches. The CDR3 totals 13 residues. CDR3 DNA: TGCGCCAGCAGCCCCGGACAGGGATTTGAAGCTTTCTTT. As protein: CASSPGQGFEAFF.

This clonotype has a handful of counts. CDR3 DNA: TGCAGTGCTAGATCTCTGGGTTTGAACACCGGGGAGCTGTTTTTT. This codes for CSARSLGLNTGELFF. The rearrangement uses TRBV20-1 and TRBJ2-2; D not resolved. V was shortened by 2 bases and J by 1 base, with 11 bases between the two germline ends. Germline values: CDR1 DFQATT, CDR2 SNEGSKA (reference sequence). The CDR3 is made up of 15 amino acids.

This clonotype was observed many times. The CDR3 DNA reads as TGCAGTGCTAGGGGTAGACCGGGACAGCAAGAGACCCAGTACTTC. Protein: CSARGRPGQQETQYF. The J gene is TRBJ2-5, the V gene TRBV20-1; the match to TRBD1 covers 7 bases. Trimming removed 3 bases from V and 2 bases from J; junction bases left unmatched: 9. This CDR3 has 15 amino acids. Germline-derived CDR1 and CDR2 are DFQATT and SNEGSKA (reference sequence).

This clonotype was counted at least ten times. The V and J genes are TRBV29-1 and TRBJ1-2; TRBD1 matches 9 bases. J gave up 2 bases and V 0 bases, and 7 bases lay outside the gene matches. This CDR3 is 16 amino acids long. The germline gives CDR1 SQVTM, CDR2 ANQGSEA. The DNA of the CDR3 is TGCAGCGTTGAAGATTTGGGGACAGGGAGGAACTATGGCTACACCTTC. Its protein product is CSVEDLGTGRNYGYTF. The complete variable domain, with remaining parts taken from reference TRBV29-1 and TRBJ1-2, reads SAVISQKPSRDICQRGTSLTIQCQVDSQVTMMFWYRQQPGQSLTLIATANQGSEATYESGFVIDKFPISRPNLTFSTLTVSNMSPEDSSIYLCSVEDLGTGRNYGYTFGSGTRLTVV.

This chain connects TRBV12-5 to TRBJ1-1; TRBD1 matches at 8 bases. Germline CDR1 is LGHNT and CDR2 is FRNRAP. The J segment lost 5 bases and the V segment lost 1 base, leaving 0 bases of the junction unmatched. The CDR3 totals 13 residues. The CDR3 loop is CASGLDRGTEAFF. The CDR3 DNA follows: TGTGCTAGTGGTTTGGACAGGGGGACTGAAGCTTTCTTT.

Many counts were recorded for this clonotype. The chain employs TRBV2 and TRBJ2-7; D is uncertain. The V and J ends lost 7 bases and 2 bases respectively, with 3 bases between them. Germline V lookup: CDR1 SNHLY, CDR2 FYNNEI. The length of the CDR3 is 10 residues. The CDR3 DNA reads TGTGCCAGCATCGCCTACGAGCAGTACTTC. It translates to CASIAYEQYF.

This clonotype was recorded at least ten times. The chain links TRBV2 to TRBJ1-1, with TRBD1 as a possible D gene (6 bases). Trimming cost V 8 bases and J 1 base, with 11 bases left between them. Germline V gene data show CDR1 as SNHLY and CDR2 as FYNNEI. This CDR3 region has 13 residues. The CDR3, as DNA: TGTGCCAGCGCATCGACAGGGAACACTGAAGCTTTCTTT. Residues: CASASTGNTEAFF. The full variable domain, in which reference TRBV2 and TRBJ1-1 provide the parts outside the CDR3, is EPEVTQTPSHQVTQMGQEVILRCVPISNHLYFYWYRQILGQKVEFLVSFYNNEISEKSEIFDDQFSVERPDGSNFTLKIRSTKLEDSAMYFCASASTGNTEAFFGQGTRLTVV.